These 28 T cell receptor beta chains originate from one sample sequenced in a study of regulatory T cells in long-lasting Graves disease. CDR3 regions were amplified by Arm-PCR using iRepertoire HTBI primers to build TCR beta libraries. MiXCR, run by TCRdb on the multiplex PCR reads, gives a single entry per CDR3 protein. The data contain 500,000 to 800,000 distinct CDR3 sequences, 25% to 35% of them singletons. Time point defined: persistent/refractory GD, antithyroid drugs over 5 years with positive TRAb. The TCR library was made from RNA that had been extracted from PBMCs in TRIzol. The specimen comprised peripheral blood mononuclear cells (PBMCs), sampled when the disease was refractory, from a patient treated with antithyroid drugs. These receptors all come from a female donor with Graves disease.

In its sample, this clonotype was seen once. V and J are TRBV28 and TRBJ2-5, with D possibly TRBD1 on 6 matching bases. This CDR3 comprises 16 residues. V was cut by 6 bases and J by 3 bases, with 20 bases left in between. Germline lookup yields CDR1 MDHEN and CDR2 SYDVKM. CDR3 bases: TGTGCCAGCAGCACAAACGTCCACAGGGCGGAAGAGACCCAGTACTTC. Translating gives CASSTNVHRAEETQYF.

The chain recombines TRBV3-1 with TRBJ1-1; D is unresolved. Germline assignment: CDR1 LGHDT and CDR2 YNNKEL (reference sequence). V gave up 0 bases and J gave up 4 bases, with 15 bases separating them. The CDR3 runs 16 residues. Here the CDR3 reads CASSQDSPRRGTEAFF. The CDR3 nucleotides are TGTGCCAGCAGCCAAGATAGCCCCCGTCGGGGCACTGAAGCTTTCTTT.

This clonotype was observed at least ten times. The chain carries TRBV27 and TRBJ1-1, with TRBD1 as a possible D gene (5 bases). This CDR3 region has 17 residues. Germline loops: CDR1 MNHEY, CDR2 SMNVEV (reference sequence). Trimming stripped 6 bases from V and 4 bases from J, with 24 bases between. In nucleotides, the CDR3 is TGTGCCAGCAGCCCGCATAGGAACCCCGAGGGGACCACTGAAGCTTTCTTT. This encodes CASSPHRNPEGTTEAFF.

The chain recombines TRBV28 with TRBJ1-5, with D hard to call. V lost 7 bases and J lost 7, with 11 bases in between. Looked up from germline, CDR1 is MDHEN and CDR2 is SYDVKM. This CDR3 is built from 12 residues. CDR3 nucleotides: TGTGCCAGCATGAAGGGTGAGCAGCCCCAGCATTTT. This translates into CASMKGEQPQHF.

V and J are TRBV10-2 and TRBJ1-2; D gene unclear. Germline values: CDR1 WSHSY, CDR2 SAAADI. The ends were cut back, 4 bases at V and 8 bases at J, with 8 bases in the middle. The CDR3 length is 11 residues. The CDR3 DNA reads TGCGCCAGCAGTGCATCTGGGGGCTACACCTTC. Protein: CASSASGGYTF.

This CDR3 reads CASSRYRATNEKLFF. CDR3 sequence (DNA): TGCGCCAGCAGCCGGTACAGGGCAACTAATGAAAAACTGTTTTTT. The V call is TRBV5-1, the J call TRBJ1-4; tentatively, D is TRBD1 (6 bases). Germline lookup yields CDR1 SGHRS and CDR2 YFSETQ. V was trimmed by 4 bases and J by 0 bases, leaving 10 bases between them. This CDR3 contains 15 residues.

The rearrangement uses TRBV12-3 or TRBV12-4 and TRBJ1-2; the D is unclear. This CDR3 has 11 residues. The ends were cut back, 5 bases at V and 8 bases at J, with 9 bases in the middle. The CDR3 sequence: CASSQTMGYTF. The CDR3 coding sequence is TGTGCCAGCAGTCAGACCATGGGCTACACCTTC.

The gene calls are TRBV27 and TRBJ1-5; TRBD1 is a possible D gene (6 bases). Trimming removed 5 bases from V and 2 bases from J, with 19 bases in between. Germline assignment: CDR1 MNHEY and CDR2 SMNVEV (reference sequence). The CDR3 contains 17 residues. Here the CDR3 reads CASSHRTAYGGNQPQHF. The CDR3 nucleotides read TGTGCCAGCAGTCACCGGACAGCCTACGGGGGCAATCAGCCCCAGCATTTT.

V usage is TRBV18 and J usage is TRBJ1-1; 8 positions match TRBD1. Looked up from germline, CDR1 is KGHSH and CDR2 is LQKENI. CDR3 size: 15 residues. Trimming at V came to 3 bases and at J to 10 bases, leaving 13 bases not matched to a gene. Here the CDR3 DNA reads TGTGCCAGCTCACCGGGACAGGCCGAACTGAGCGGAGCTTTCTTT. This gives the protein CASSPGQAELSGAFF.

The chain employs TRBV6-2 or TRBV6-3 and TRBJ2-7; tentatively, D is TRBD1 or TRBD2 (5 bases each). CDR3 length: 12 amino acids. Trimming removed 2 bases from V and 6 bases from J, with 8 bases in between. The V gene's germline CDR1 is MNHEY and CDR2 SVGEGT. CDR3 protein: CASSYGTGEQYF. DNA of the CDR3: TGTGCCAGCAGTTACGGGACCGGCGAGCAGTACTTC.

This sequence joins TRBV2 and TRBJ1-1; a weak D match, TRBD1 (6 bases). The CDR3 has 18 amino acids. V lost 6 bases to trimming and J lost 1 base, with 24 bases between them. Per the germline V gene, CDR1 is SNHLY and CDR2 is FYNNEI. DNA for the CDR3: TGTGCCAGCAGAGTCCGAAGGACTGGGGACACCGCGAACACTGAAGCTTTCTTT. The encoded protein is CASRVRRTGDTANTEAFF.

In its sample, this clonotype was seen once. V gene TRBV11-2 combines with J gene TRBJ2-3, with D uncertain. This CDR3 comprises 13 residues. The V end was cut by 5 bases, the J end by 9 bases, with 15 bases between. CDR1 is SGHAT, CDR2 FQNNGV, per germline. The CDR3 DNA reads TGTGCCAGCAGCCCCTCGTTGTCGAAGACGCAGTATTTT. Translated: CASSPSLSKTQYF.

There are a few counts of this clonotype. The chain recombines TRBV30 with TRBJ1-2; D perhaps matches TRBD1 (6 bases). Per germline, CDR1 GTSNPN and CDR2 SVGIG (reference sequence). The CDR3 has 13 amino acids. V was pared by 2 bases and J by 4 bases, with 11 bases between. This CDR3 reads CAWSSQGPYGYTF. CDR3 in DNA: TGTGCCTGGAGTTCCCAGGGGCCCTATGGCTACACCTTC.

The V and J genes are TRBV27 and TRBJ2-2; either TRBD1 or TRBD2 may fit D (5 bases each). Looked up from germline, CDR1 is MNHEY and CDR2 is SMNVEV (reference sequence). The V end lost 6 bases, the J end lost 3 bases, and 17 bases lay between the germline ends. There are 16 residues in the CDR3. For the CDR3, the DNA is TGTGCCAGCAGCCAGCGAGGGGCTATTGACACCGGGGAGCTGTTTTTT. Its translation: CASSQRGAIDTGELFF.

The chain recombines TRBV6-1 with TRBJ1-4; D gene unclear. V lost 2 bases and J 11 bases, leaving 12 bases between the germline ends. CDR1 is MNHNS, CDR2 SASEGT, per germline. This CDR3 is built from 13 residues. The CDR3 nucleotides are TGTGCCAGCAGTGAACGGACTCAAGGGAAACTGTTTTTT. Translating gives CASSERTQGKLFF.

V is TRBV5-1 and J is TRBJ1-2; D unresolved. Trimming shortened V by 1 base and J by 4 bases, and 14 bases separated the two germline ends. The length of the CDR3 is 15 residues. Germline CDR1 reads SGHRS; CDR2 reads YFSETQ. This chain's CDR3 is CASSLSGEVGYGYTF. CDR3 DNA: TGCGCCAGCAGCTTGTCCGGTGAGGTCGGCTATGGCTACACCTTC.

The chain employs TRBV5-1 and TRBJ2-2; the D is unclear. Germline V gene sequence: CDR1 SGHRS, CDR2 YFSETQ. The CDR3 covers 14 residues. Trimming pared 0 bases from V and 6 bases from J, leaving 9 bases between. The CDR3 nucleotides read TGCGCCAGCAGCTTGGACAAAGCCGCCGGGGAGCTGTTTTTT. It yields the protein CASSLDKAAGELFF.

This chain links TRBV7-2 with TRBJ2-7; 14 bases agree with TRBD2. This CDR3 has 18 amino acids. Per germline, CDR1 SGHTA and CDR2 FQGNSA. Trimming cost V 2 bases and J 5 bases; bases outside gene matches: 11. CDR3 in amino acids: CASSLRGLAGVRAHEQYF. Written as DNA, the CDR3 is TGTGCCAGCAGCTTAAGGGGACTAGCGGGAGTAAGGGCCCACGAGCAGTACTTC.

This clonotype was counted between two and nine times. The J gene is TRBJ2-1, the V gene TRBV20-1; 9 bases match TRBD2. This CDR3 has 16 residues. Germline CDR1 reads DFQATT; CDR2 reads SNEGSKA (reference sequence). V was clipped by 3 bases and J by 4 bases; unmatched bases: 10. CDR3 loop: CSASPWGGRVYNEQFF. The CDR3 DNA reads as TGCAGTGCTAGTCCCTGGGGCGGGAGGGTATACAATGAGCAGTTCTTC.

The chain uses TRBV12-3 or TRBV12-4 and TRBJ2-2, with D unclear. This CDR3 comprises 15 residues. V was clipped by 3 bases and J by 7 bases, with 15 bases between them. The CDR3 DNA reads as TGTGCCAGCAGTTTCGGCTCGGGCTCGAGCGGGGAGCTGTTTTTT. The encoded protein is CASSFGSGSSGELFF.

This clonotype was recorded a few times. The V call is TRBV6-2 or TRBV6-3, the J call TRBJ1-1; no definite D call. V lost 2 bases and J lost 0, with 10 bases in between. This CDR3 is 15 amino acids long. The V gene's germline CDR1 is MNHEY and CDR2 SVGEGT. The CDR3 loop reads CASSYEEGLNTEAFF. The CDR3 bases are TGTGCCAGCAGTTACGAAGAGGGCCTGAACACTGAAGCTTTCTTT.

This clonotype was counted only a few times. V and J are TRBV3-1 and TRBJ2-7, with D possibly called TRBD1 or TRBD2 (5 bases each). Germline CDR1 and CDR2: LGHDT and YNNKEL (reference sequence). There are 14 residues in the CDR3. V lost 5 bases to trimming and J lost 1 base, with 12 bases between them. This CDR3 reads CASSVGDGSYEQYF. CDR3 nucleotide sequence: TGTGCCAGCAGCGTCGGGGACGGTTCCTACGAGCAGTACTTC.

This clonotype was counted ten times or more. The chain has TRBV12-3 or TRBV12-4 and TRBJ1-4; D gene uncertain. The CDR3 loop spans 15 amino acids. V was clipped by 6 bases and J by 6 bases, with 17 bases between them. CDR3 DNA: TGTGCCAGCAGCAAGGGCCAAAAGAGGGATGAAAAACTGTTTTTT. Translation: CASSKGQKRDEKLFF.

The rearrangement links TRBV5-4 to TRBJ1-1, with 8 bases lining up with TRBD1. The CDR3 spans 14 residues. The germline gives CDR1 SGHNT, CDR2 YYREEE (reference sequence). V lost 4 bases to trimming and J lost 3 bases; unmatched junction nucleotides: 5. The CDR3 DNA sequence: TGTGCCAGCAGCATGGACAGGGAGTACACTGAAGCTTTCTTT. It codes for CASSMDREYTEAFF.

The V gene is TRBV7-2, the J gene TRBJ1-1; the D is unclear. CDR1 is SGHTA, CDR2 FQGNSA, per germline. Trimming removed 1 base from V and 4 bases from J, with 7 bases in between. CDR3 length: 13 amino acids. In DNA form, the CDR3 reads TGTGCCAGCAGCTTAGATCTCATCACTGAAGCTTTCTTT. This translates into CASSLDLITEAFF.

This chain connects TRBV20-1 to TRBJ2-7; D is uncertain. The germline V gene has CDR1 DFQATT and CDR2 SNEGSKA (reference sequence). The CDR3 spans 12 residues. Trimming cost V 5 bases and J 3 bases, with 11 bases left between them. The CDR3 reads CSAQDSVYEQYF. DNA for the CDR3: TGCAGTGCTCAAGACTCCGTCTACGAGCAGTACTTC.

This clonotype was observed a handful of times. The chain links TRBV11-2 to TRBJ2-7; D unclear. The V end was cut by 5 bases, the J end by 7 bases, with 15 bases between. Germline V gene lookup returns CDR1 SGHAT and CDR2 FQNNGV. This CDR3 has 13 amino acids. The CDR3 protein is CASSPPLLREQYF. The CDR3 DNA reads as TGTGCCAGCAGCCCCCCCCTCCTACGGGAGCAGTACTTC.

This clonotype was observed a few times. The chain uses TRBV27 and TRBJ1-1; D not resolved. The CDR3 is 15 residues long. The V gene's germline CDR1 is MNHEY and CDR2 SMNVEV (reference sequence). V lost 2 bases and J 0 bases, leaving 10 bases between the germline ends. In DNA, the CDR3 is TGTGCCAGCAGTTTAAAGAGGCTGTTGAACACTGAAGCTTTCTTT. It is translated as CASSLKRLLNTEAFF.